These T cell receptor beta chains were read from a single sample in a study of shared clonotypes between healthy human individuals. Here immunoSEQ multiplex PCR was the method, and the copy in TCRdb shows in-frame clones only, minus some. This repertoire shows 950,000 to 1,100,000 clones, around 78% found once; its top ten account for around 0.6%. The sample was memory CD4+ T cells from PBMCs. Receptor source: a man between 18 and 35 years old in good health. Some clones in this sample may be carry-over from other donors' samples. Both conserved end residues are part of each CDR3. A D gene is named only where the DNA matches it firmly. Some rows have no size entry. The others give once, few or many, or a class for an expanded clone.

once,NA,TRBV11-2,TRBJ1-2,CASSTLQGANYGYTF,TGTGCCAGCAGCACCTTACAGGGAGCTAACTATGGCTACACCTTC
NA,NA,TRBV7-9,TRBJ2-2,CASSLSGTQRGELFF,TGTGCCAGCAGCTTATCCGGGACGCAAAGGGGGGAGCTGTTTTTT
once,NA,TRBV5-1,TRBJ2-5,CASREDETQYF,TGCGCCAGCAGAGAAGACGAGACCCAGTACTTC
NA,TRBD2,TRBV5-4,TRBJ2-7,CASSLGGLAGVSEQYF,TGTGCCAGCAGCTTGGGGGGACTAGCGGGAGTTAGTGAGCAGTACTTC
few,TRBD1,TRBV11-3,TRBJ2-2,CASSPGQGTGELFF,TGTGCCAGCAGCCCGGGACAGGGCACCGGGGAGCTGTTTTTT
NA,NA,TRBV28,TRBJ1-5,CASSLGQTNQPQHF,TGTGCCAGCAGTTTAGGGCAGACCAATCAGCCCCAGCATTTT
NA,TRBD2,TRBV6-6,TRBJ2-1,CARGTSGRDEQFF,TGTGCCAGGGGGACTAGCGGGAGGGATGAGCAGTTCTTC
NA,NA,TRBV5-1,TRBJ2-1,CASSLAGRGNEQFF,TGCGCCAGCAGCTTAGCTGGGCGAGGCAATGAGCAGTTCTTC
NA,NA,TRBV28,TRBJ1-1,CASSETGSGNTEAFF,TGTGCCAGCAGTGAAACAGGGTCTGGGAACACTGAAGCTTTCTTT
NA,TRBD1,TRBV19,TRBJ1-3,CASSATGTEPSGNTIYF,TGTGCCAGTAGTGCAACCGGGACAGAACCATCTGGAAACACCATATATTTT
NA,NA,TRBV6-5,TRBJ1-2,CASRISEGYGYTF,TGTGCCAGCAGAATCTCAGAGGGCTATGGCTACACCTTC
NA,TRBD1,TRBV2,TRBJ1-3,CASRTGFGNTIYF,TGTGCCAGCAGGACAGGGTTCGGAAACACCATATATTTT
few,NA,TRBV10-3,TRBJ1-1,CAIGESGKSVTEAFF,TGTGCCATAGGCGAATCTGGGAAATCGGTCACTGAAGCTTTCTTT
NA,NA,TRBV28,TRBJ2-5,CASSLASPSETQYF,TGTGCCAGCAGTTTAGCTAGCCCTTCGGAGACCCAGTACTTC
NA,TRBD1,TRBV30,TRBJ1-2,CAWAQGAGYGYTF,TGTGCCTGGGCACAGGGGGCTGGCTATGGCTACACCTTC
once,NA,TRBV7-8,TRBJ2-7,CASSLGMDEQYF,TGTGCCAGCAGCTTGGGGATGGACGAGCAGTACTTC
few,NA,TRBV9,TRBJ1-2,CASSVDLGRDHSYTF,TGTGCCAGCAGCGTAGACTTGGGCAGGGATCATAGCTACACCTTC
NA,NA,TRBV9,TRBJ2-1,CASSVDELREQFF,TGTGCCAGCAGCGTAGATGAATTGAGAGAGCAGTTCTTC